This TCR beta chain stems from a study of cytomegalovirus exposure and HLA in healthy donors. This CDR3 is built from 11 residues. V was trimmed by 5 bases and J by 3 bases, leaving 5 bases between them. Germline CDR1 is SGHRS and CDR2 is YFSETQ. Measured with immunoSEQ multiplex PCR; TCRdb has only the in-frame clones, and not every one. The sample carries roughly 200,000 clones, roughly three quarters recorded once. The chain links TRBV5-1 to TRBJ2-5; D gene uncertain. This clonotype was sampled from a young woman in good health and CMV-seronegative. The material sequenced was PBMCs. The CDR3 DNA is TGCGCCAGCAGAACTGAAGAGACCCAGTACTTC. Protein product: CASRTEETQYF.